This TCR beta chain came from a study of T cell repertoires in cytomegalovirus infection. TCRdb processed the reads anew with MiXCR; each CDR3 protein has one entry. The data hold roughly 920,000 distinct CDR3 sequences, with 30% to 40% observed a single time. With respect to this clonotype: Its antigen is not identified.

The CDR3 totals 15 residues. Germline V gene lookup returns CDR1 MNHEY and CDR2 SMNVEV (reference sequence). V was pared by 3 bases and J by 4 bases, with 13 bases between. The rearrangement uses TRBV27 and TRBJ1-5; D not certain. The receptor was isolated from a human donor in good health (CMV status not recorded). Some clones in this sample may be carry-over from other donors' samples. The sample in question was cultured CD8+ T cells from PBMCs, obtained from culture after CMV antigen stimulation. CDR3 coding DNA: TGTGCCAGCAGTTTGATAGGGTCCCTAAATCAGCCCCAGCATTTT. Translated: CASSLIGSLNQPQHF.